This T cell receptor (beta chain) was sequenced in a study of CD8 T cells in Susac syndrome. Study information: Patients with Susac syndrome were therapy-naive, on corticosteroids, or on intravenous immunoglobulin alone at blood draw. Study results and limitations: As the study acknowledged, the number of individuals who were part of its TCR sequencing and HLA analysis was relatively small.

A quantity of about 0.5 to 1 ug RNA underwent reverse transcription using random hexamers. A single record per CDR3 protein comes from TCRdb applying MiXCR to the immunoSEQ multiplex PCR reads. Found here are around 180,000 distinct CDR3 sequences, 85% to 95% of them singletons; the top ten hold approximately 0.11%. A note on this clonotype: Its antigen is not known.

V lost 5 bases and J lost 6, with 10 bases in between. The CDR3 totals 12 residues. CDR1 and CDR2 from the germline V gene are SGHDN and FVKESK. The gene calls are TRBV14 and TRBJ1-2, with D maybe TRBD1 (5 bases). The material sequenced was CD4+ T cells from PBMCs. This receptor was identified in a human donor with Susac syndrome. The CDR3: CASSVGGNGYTF. CDR3 nucleotide sequence: TGTGCCAGCAGCGTTGGGGGGAATGGCTACACCTTC.